This TCR beta chain was profiled in a study of PD-1 blockade in classical Hodgkin lymphoma. This table comes from immunoSEQ multiplex PCR, and its TCRdb copy is limited to in-frame clones, with some not included. The sample carries about 6,000 clones, around half recorded once. Germline V lookup: CDR1 SQVTM, CDR2 ANQGSEA. This CDR3 contains 13 residues. Losses at the gene ends were 6 bases for V and 2 bases for J; bases not matched to a gene: 5. Every patient was affected by relapse after autologous stem cell transplantation, while exposure to brentuximab vedotin was not uniform. The authors enriched CD8+ T cells from thawed PBMCs via magnetic negative selection.

The specimen was CD8+ T cells from blood, collected at baseline. The J gene is TRBJ2-3, the V gene TRBV29-1; 7 nucleotides line up with TRBD2. The receptor was isolated from a human donor with classical Hodgkin lymphoma. CDR3 amino acids: CSVEREDTDTQYF. The CDR3 bases are TGCAGCGTCGAGCGGGAAGACACAGATACGCAGTATTTT.